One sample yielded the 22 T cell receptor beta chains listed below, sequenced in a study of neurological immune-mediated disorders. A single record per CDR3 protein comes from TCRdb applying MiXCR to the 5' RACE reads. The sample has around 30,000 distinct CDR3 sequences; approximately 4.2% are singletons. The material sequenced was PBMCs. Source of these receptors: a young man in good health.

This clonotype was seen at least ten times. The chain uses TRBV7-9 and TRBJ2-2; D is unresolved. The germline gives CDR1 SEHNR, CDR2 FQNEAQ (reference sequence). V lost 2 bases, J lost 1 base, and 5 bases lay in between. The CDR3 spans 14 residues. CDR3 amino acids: CASSLSGNTGELFF. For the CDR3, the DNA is TGTGCCAGCAGCTTATCCGGGAACACCGGGGAGCTGTTTTTT.

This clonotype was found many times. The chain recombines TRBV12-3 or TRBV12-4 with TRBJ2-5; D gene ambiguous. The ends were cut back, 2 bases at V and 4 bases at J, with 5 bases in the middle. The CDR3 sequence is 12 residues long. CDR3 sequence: CASSLIGETQYF. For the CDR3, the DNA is TGTGCCAGCAGTTTAATTGGAGAGACCCAGTACTTC.

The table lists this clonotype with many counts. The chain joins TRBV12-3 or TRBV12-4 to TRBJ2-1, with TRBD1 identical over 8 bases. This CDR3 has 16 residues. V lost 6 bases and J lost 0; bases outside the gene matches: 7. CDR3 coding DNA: TGTGCCAGCAGAAGTACAGGGGGAATCTCCTACAATGAGCAGTTCTTC. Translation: CASRSTGGISYNEQFF.

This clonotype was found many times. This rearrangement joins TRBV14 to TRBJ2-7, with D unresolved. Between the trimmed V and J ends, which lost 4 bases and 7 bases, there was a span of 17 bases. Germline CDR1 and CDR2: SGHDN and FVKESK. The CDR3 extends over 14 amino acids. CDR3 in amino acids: CASSPSYRIYEQYF. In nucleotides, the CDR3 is TGTGCCAGCAGCCCCTCCTACAGAATTTATGAGCAGTACTTC. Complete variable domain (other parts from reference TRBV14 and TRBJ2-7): EAGVTQFPSHSVIEKGQTVTLRCDPISGHDNLYWYRRVMGKEIKFLLHFVKESKQDESGMPNNRFLAERTGGTYSTLKVQPAELEDSGVYFCASSPSYRIYEQYFGPGTRLTVT.

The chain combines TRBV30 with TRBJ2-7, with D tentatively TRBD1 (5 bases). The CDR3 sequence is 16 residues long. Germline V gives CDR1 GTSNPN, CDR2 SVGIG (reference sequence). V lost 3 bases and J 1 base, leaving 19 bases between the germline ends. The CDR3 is CAWSIVRSTESYEQYF. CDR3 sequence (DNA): TGTGCCTGGAGCATTGTCCGTTCGACAGAGTCCTACGAGCAGTACTTC. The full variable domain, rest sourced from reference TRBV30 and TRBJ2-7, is SQTIHQWPATLVQPVGSPLSLECTVEGTSNPNLYWYRQAAGRGLQLLFYSVGIGQISSEVPQNLSASRPQDRQFILSSKKLLLSDSGFYLCAWSIVRSTESYEQYFGPGTRLTVT.

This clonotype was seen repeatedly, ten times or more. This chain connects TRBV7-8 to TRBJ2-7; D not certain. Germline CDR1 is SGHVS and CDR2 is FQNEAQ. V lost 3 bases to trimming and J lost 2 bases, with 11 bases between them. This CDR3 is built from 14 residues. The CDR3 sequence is CASSFGRKTYEQYF. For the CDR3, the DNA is TGTGCCAGCAGCTTCGGCCGGAAAACCTACGAGCAGTACTTC.

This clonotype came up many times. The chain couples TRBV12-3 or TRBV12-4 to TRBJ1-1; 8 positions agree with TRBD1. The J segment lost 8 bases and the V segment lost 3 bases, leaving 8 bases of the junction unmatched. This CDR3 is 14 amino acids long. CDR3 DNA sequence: TGTGCCAGCAGTTTTACAGGGGGAGGAGGAGAAGCTTTCTTT. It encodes CASSFTGGGGEAFF.

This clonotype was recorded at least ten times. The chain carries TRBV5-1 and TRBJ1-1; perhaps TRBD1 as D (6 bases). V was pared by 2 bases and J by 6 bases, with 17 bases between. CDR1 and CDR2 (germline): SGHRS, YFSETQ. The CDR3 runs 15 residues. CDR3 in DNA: TGCGCCAGCAGCTTTTCCCTCGGAGGGGGGTCTGAAGCTTTCTTT. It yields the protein CASSFSLGGGSEAFF.

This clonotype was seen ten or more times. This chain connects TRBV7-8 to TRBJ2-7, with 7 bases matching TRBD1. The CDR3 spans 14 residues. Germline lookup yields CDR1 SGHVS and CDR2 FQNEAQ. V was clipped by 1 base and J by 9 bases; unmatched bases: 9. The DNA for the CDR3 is TGTGCCAGCAGCTTAGGACAGGGCATTTATGGGCAGTACTTC. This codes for CASSLGQGIYGQYF.

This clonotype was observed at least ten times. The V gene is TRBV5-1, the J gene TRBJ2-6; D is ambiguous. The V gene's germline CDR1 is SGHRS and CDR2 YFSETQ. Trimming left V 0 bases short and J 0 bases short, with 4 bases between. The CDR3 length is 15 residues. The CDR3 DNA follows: TGCGCCAGCAGCTTGGGGAGCTCTGGGGCCAACGTCCTGACTTTC. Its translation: CASSLGSSGANVLTF.

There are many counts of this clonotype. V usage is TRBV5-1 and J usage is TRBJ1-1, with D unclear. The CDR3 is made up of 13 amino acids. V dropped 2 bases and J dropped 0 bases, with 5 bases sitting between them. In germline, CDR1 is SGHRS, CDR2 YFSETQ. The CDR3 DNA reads TGCGCCAGCAGCTTCCACGTGAACACTGAAGCTTTCTTT. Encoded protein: CASSFHVNTEAFF. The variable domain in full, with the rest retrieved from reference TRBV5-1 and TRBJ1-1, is KAGVTQTPRYLIKTRGQQVTLSCSPISGHRSVSWYQQTPGQGLQFLFEYFSETQRNKGNFPGRFSGRQFSNSRSEMNVSTLELGDSALYLCASSFHVNTEAFFGQGTRLTVV.

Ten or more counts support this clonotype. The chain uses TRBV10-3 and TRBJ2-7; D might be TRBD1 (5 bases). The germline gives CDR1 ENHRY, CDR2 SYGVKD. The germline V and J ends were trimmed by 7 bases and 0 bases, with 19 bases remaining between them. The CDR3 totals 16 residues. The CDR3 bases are TGTGCCATCATGTCTGGGTTGGGCAGGGACTCCTACGAGCAGTACTTC. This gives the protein CAIMSGLGRDSYEQYF.

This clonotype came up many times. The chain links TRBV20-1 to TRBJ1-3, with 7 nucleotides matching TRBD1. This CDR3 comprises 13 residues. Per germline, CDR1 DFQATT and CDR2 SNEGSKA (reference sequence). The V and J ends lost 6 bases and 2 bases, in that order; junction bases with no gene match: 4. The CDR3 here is CSAPQGAGNTIYF. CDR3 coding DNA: TGCAGTGCGCCCCAGGGGGCTGGAAACACCATATATTTT.

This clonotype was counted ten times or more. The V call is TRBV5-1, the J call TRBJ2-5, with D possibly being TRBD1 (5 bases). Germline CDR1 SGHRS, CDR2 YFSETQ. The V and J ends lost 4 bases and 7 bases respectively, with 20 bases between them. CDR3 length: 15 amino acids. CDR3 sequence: CASSTEWAGSGTQYF. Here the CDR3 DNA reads TGCGCCAGCAGCACCGAGTGGGCAGGGTCGGGGACCCAGTACTTC.

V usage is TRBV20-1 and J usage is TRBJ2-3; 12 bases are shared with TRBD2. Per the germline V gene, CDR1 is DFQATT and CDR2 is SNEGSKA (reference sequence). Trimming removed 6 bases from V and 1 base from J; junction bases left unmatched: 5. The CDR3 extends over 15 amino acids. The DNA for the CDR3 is TGCAGTGCCACCCTAGCGGGGGGGGGCACAGATACGCAGTATTTT. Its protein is CSATLAGGGTDTQYF.

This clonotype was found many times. The CDR3 sequence: CASSFGTGTDSNQPQHF. The CDR3 region has the DNA TGTGCCAGCAGCTTCGGGACAGGGACCGATAGCAATCAGCCCCAGCATTTT. J is TRBJ1-5 and V is TRBV7-9; 9 nucleotides line up with TRBD1. Germline CDR1 is SEHNR and CDR2 is FQNEAQ (reference sequence). Losses at the gene ends were 3 bases for V and 0 bases for J; bases not matched to a gene: 6. This CDR3 spans 17 amino acids. Variable domain in full (rest from reference TRBV7-9 and TRBJ1-5): DTGVSQNPRHKITKRGQNVTFRCDPISEHNRLYWYRQTLGQGPEFLTYFQNEAQLEKSRLLSDRFSAERPKGSFSTLEIQRTEQGDSAMYLCASSFGTGTDSNQPQHFGDGTRLSIL.

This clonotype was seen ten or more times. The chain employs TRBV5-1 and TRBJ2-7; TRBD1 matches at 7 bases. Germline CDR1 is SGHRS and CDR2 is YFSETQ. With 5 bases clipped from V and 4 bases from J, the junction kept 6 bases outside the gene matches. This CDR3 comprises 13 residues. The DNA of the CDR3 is TGCGCCAGCAGTATGGACAGGAGGTACGAGCAGTACTTC. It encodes CASSMDRRYEQYF.

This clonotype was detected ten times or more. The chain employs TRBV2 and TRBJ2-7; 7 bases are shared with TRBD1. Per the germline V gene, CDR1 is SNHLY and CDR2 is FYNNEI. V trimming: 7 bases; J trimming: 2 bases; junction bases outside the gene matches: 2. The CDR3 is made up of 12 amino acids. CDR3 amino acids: CASTGTAYEQYF. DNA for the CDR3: TGTGCCAGCACCGGGACAGCCTACGAGCAGTACTTC.

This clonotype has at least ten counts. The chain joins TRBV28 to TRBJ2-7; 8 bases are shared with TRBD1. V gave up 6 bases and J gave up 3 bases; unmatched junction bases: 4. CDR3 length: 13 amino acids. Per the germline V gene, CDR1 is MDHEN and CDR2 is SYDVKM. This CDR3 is CASRITGGYEQYF. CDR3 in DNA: TGTGCCAGCAGGATAACAGGGGGCTACGAGCAGTACTTC.

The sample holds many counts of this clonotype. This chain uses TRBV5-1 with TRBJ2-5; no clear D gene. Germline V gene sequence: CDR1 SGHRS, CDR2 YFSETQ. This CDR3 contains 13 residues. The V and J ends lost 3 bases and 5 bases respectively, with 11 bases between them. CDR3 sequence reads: CASSYDPGETQYF. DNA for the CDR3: TGCGCCAGCAGCTATGACCCTGGGGAGACCCAGTACTTC.

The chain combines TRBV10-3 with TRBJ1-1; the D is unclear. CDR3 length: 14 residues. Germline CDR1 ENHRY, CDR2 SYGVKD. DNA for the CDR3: TGTGTCGGAAGGACTAAGTGGAGTGACACTGAAGCTTTCTTT. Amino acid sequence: CVGRTKWSDTEAFF.

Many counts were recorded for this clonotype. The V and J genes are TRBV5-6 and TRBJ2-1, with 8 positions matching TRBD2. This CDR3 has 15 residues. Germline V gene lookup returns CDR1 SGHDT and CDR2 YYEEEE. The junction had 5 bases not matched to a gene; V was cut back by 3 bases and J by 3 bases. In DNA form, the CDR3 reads TGTGCCAGCAGCTCGCGGGGGGAGGGCTACAATGAGCAGTTCTTC. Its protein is CASSSRGEGYNEQFF.